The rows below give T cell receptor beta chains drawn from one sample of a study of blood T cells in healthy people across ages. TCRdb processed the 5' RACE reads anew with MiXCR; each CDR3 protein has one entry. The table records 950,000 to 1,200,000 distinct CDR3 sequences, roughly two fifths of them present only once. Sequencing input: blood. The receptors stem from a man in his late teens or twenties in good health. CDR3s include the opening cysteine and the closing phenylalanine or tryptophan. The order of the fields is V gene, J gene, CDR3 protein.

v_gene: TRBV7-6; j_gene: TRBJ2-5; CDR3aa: CASSLPQETQYF
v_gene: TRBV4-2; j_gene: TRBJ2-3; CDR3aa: CASSQEIPSGSTDTQYF
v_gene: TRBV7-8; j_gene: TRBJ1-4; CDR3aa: CASSLVWDNEKLFF
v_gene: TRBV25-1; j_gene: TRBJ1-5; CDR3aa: CASSPRGFSGTYNQPQHF
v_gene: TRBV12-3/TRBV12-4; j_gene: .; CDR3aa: CASSLPHGGGETQYF
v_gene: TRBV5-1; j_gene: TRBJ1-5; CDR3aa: CASSLYPVQGNQPQHF
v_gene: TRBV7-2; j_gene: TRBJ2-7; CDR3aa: CASSFVVGDYEQYF
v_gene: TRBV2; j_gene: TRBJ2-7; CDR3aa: CASSEKDEQYF
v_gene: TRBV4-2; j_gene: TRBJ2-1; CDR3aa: CASSQHTLGGTVGNEQFF
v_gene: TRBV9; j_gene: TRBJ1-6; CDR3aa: CASSATGALHF
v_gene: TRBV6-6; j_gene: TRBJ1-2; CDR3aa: CASSTQGVEGYTF
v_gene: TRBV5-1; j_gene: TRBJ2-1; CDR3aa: CASSLGSGTSSYNEQFF
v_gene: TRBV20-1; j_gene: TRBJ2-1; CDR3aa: CSASGSGISSYNEQFF
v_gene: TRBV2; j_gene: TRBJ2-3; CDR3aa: CASSQDRGITDTQYF